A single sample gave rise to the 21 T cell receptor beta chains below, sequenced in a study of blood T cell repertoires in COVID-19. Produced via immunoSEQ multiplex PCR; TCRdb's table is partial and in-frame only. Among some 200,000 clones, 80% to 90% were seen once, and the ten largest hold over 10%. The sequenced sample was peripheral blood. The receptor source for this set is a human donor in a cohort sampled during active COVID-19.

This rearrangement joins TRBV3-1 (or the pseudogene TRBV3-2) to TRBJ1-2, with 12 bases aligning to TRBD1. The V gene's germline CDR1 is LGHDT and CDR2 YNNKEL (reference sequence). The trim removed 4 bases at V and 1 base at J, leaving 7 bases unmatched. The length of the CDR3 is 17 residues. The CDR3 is CASSPRDRGPVNYGYTF. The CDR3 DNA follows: TGTGCCAGCAGCCCCCGGGACAGGGGGCCTGTTAACTATGGCTACACCTTC.

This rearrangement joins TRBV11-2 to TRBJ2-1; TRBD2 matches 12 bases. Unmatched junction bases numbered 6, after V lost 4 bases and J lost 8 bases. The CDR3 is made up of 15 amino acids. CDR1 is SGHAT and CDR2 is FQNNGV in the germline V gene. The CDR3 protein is CASSYWTSGIDEQFF. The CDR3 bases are TGTGCCAGCAGCTACTGGACTAGCGGGATAGATGAGCAGTTCTTC.

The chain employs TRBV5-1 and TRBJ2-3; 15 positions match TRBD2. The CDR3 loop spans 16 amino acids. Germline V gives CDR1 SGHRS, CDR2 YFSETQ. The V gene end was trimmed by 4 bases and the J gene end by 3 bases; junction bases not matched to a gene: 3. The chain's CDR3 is CASSAGTSGRTDTQYF. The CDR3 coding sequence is TGCGCCAGCAGCGCCGGGACTAGCGGGAGGACAGATACGCAGTATTTT. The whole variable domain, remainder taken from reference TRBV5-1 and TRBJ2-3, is KAGVTQTPRYLIKTRGQQVTLSCSPISGHRSVSWYQQTPGQGLQFLFEYFSETQRNKGNFPGRFSGRQFSNSRSEMNVSTLELGDSALYLCASSAGTSGRTDTQYFGPGTRLTVL.

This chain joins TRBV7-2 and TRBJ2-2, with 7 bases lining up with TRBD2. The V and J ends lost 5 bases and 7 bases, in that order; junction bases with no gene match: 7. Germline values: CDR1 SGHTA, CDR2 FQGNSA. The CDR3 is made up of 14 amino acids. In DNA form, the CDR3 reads TGTGCCAGCAGCACGACTAGCCGGAACGGGGAGCTGTTTTTT. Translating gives CASSTTSRNGELFF.

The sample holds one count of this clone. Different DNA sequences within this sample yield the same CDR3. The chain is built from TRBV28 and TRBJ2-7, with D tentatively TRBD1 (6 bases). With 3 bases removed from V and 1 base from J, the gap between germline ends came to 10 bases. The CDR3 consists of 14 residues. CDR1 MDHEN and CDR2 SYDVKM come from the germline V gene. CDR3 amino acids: CASSLDRPSYEQYF. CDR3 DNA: TGTGCCAGCAGTTTGGACAGACCTTCCTACGAGCAGTACTTC.

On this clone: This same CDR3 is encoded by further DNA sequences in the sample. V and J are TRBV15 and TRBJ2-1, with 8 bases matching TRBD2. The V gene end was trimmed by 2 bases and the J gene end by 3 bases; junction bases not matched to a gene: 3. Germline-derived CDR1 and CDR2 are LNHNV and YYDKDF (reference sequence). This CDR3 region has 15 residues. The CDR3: CATSRLGLDYNEQFF. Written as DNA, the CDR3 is TGTGCCACCAGCAGATTGGGACTAGACTACAATGAGCAGTTCTTC.

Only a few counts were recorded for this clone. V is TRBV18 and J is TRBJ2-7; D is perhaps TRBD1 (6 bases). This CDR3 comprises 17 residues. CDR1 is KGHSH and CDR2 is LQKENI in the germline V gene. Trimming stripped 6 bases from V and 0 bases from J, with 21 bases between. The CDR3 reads CASSPKLIRDNSYEQYF. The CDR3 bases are TGTGCCAGCTCGCCGAAATTAATACGGGACAACTCCTACGAGCAGTACTTC.

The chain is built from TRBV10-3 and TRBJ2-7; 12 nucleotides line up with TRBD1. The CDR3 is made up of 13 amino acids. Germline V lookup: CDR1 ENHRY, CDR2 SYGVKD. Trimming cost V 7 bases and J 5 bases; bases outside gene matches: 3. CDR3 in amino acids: CAIMGQGADEQYF. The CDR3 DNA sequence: TGTGCCATCATGGGACAGGGGGCCGACGAGCAGTACTTC.

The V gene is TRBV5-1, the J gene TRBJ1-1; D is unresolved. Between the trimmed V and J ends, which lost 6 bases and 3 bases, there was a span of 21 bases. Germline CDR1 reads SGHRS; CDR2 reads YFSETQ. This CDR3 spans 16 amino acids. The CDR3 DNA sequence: TGCGCCAGCAACAGAGGAATAGGAGGGAGTTACACTGAAGCTTTCTTT. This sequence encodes CASNRGIGGSYTEAFF.

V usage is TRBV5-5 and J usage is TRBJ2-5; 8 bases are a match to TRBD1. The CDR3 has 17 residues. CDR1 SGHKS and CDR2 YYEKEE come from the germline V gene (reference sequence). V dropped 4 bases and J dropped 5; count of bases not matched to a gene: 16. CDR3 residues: CASSPRSGQVLFETQYF. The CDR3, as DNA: TGTGCCAGCAGCCCGAGATCGGGACAGGTTCTTTTCGAGACCCAGTACTTC.

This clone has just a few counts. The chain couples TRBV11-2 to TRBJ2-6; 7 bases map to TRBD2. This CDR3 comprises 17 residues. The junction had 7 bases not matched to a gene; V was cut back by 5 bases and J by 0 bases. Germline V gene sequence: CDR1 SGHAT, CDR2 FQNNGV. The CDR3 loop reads CASSPGLAVSGANVLTF. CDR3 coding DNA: TGTGCCAGCAGCCCCGGGCTAGCGGTCTCTGGGGCCAACGTCCTGACTTTC.

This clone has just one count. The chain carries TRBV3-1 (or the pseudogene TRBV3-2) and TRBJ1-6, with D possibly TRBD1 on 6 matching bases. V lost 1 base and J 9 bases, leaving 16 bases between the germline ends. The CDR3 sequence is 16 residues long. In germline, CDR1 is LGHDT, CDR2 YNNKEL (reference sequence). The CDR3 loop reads CASSQGWGQIASPLHF. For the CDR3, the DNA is TGTGCCAGCAGCCAAGGGTGGGGGCAAATAGCTTCACCCCTCCACTTT.

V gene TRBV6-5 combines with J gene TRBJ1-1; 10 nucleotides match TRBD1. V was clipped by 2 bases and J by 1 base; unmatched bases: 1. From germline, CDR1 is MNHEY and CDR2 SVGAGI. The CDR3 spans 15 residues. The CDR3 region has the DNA TGTGCCAGCAGTTACGACAGGGGGCCGAACACTGAAGCTTTCTTT. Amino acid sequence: CASSYDRGPNTEAFF.

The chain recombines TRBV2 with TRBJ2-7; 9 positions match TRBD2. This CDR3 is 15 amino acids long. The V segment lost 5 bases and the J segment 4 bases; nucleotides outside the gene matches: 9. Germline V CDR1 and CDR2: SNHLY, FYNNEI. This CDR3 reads CASSILAGVGYEQYF. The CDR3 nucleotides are TGTGCCAGCAGTATCTTAGCGGGAGTTGGTTACGAGCAGTACTTC. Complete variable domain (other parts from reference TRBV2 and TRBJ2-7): EPEVTQTPSHQVTQMGQEVILRCVPISNHLYFYWYRQILGQKVEFLVSFYNNEISEKSEIFDDQFSVERPDGSNFTLKIRSTKLEDSAMYFCASSILAGVGYEQYFGPGTRLTVT.

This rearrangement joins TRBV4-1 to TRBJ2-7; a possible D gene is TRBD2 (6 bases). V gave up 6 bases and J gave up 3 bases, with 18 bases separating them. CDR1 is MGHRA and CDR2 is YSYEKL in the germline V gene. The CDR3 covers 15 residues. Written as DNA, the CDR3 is TGCGCCAGCAGTTATAGCGGAAGTTTCCTCTACGAGCAGTACTTC. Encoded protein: CASSYSGSFLYEQYF.

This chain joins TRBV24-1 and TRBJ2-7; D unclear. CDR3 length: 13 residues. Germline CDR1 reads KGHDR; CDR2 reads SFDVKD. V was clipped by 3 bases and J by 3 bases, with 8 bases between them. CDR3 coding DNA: TGTGCCACCAGTGATAGACTGAGCTACGAGCAGTACTTC. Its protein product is CATSDRLSYEQYF.

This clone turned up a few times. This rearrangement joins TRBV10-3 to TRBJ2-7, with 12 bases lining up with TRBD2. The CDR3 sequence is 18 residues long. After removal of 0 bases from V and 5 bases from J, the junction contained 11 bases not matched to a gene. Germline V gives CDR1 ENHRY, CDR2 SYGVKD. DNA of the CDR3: TGTGCCATCAGTGAGTCCCTCACGACTAGCGGGAGTGGAAACGAGCAGTACTTC. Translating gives CAISESLTTSGSGNEQYF.

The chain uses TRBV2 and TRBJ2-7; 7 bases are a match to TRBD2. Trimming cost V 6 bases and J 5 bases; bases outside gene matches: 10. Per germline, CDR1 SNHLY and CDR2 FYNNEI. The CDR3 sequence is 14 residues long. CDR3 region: CASRWVSGGNEQYF. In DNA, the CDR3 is TGTGCCAGCAGATGGGTATCGGGAGGAAACGAGCAGTACTTC.

In nucleotides, the CDR3 is TGCGCCAGCAGCTTGGAGCGACAGGGGATTTATAATTCACCCCTCCACTTT. Translating it yields CASSLERQGIYNSPLHF. V and J are TRBV5-1 and TRBJ1-6, with 8 nucleotides matching TRBD1. This CDR3 is 17 amino acids long. Germline V CDR1 and CDR2: SGHRS, YFSETQ. With V trimmed by 0 bases and J by 4 bases, 6 bases remained unmatched. Together with reference TRBV5-1 and TRBJ1-6, the CDR3 gives the full variable domain: KAGVTQTPRYLIKTRGQQVTLSCSPISGHRSVSWYQQTPGQGLQFLFEYFSETQRNKGNFPGRFSGRQFSNSRSEMNVSTLELGDSALYLCASSLERQGIYNSPLHFGNGTRLTVT.

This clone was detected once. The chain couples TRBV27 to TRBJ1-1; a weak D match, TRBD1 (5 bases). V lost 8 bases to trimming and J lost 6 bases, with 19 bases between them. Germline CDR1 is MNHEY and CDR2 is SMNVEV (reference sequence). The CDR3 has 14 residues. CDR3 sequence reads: CASRDGGGVAEAFF. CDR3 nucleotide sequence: TGTGCCAGCCGTGACGGCGGGGGGGTGGCTGAAGCTTTCTTT.

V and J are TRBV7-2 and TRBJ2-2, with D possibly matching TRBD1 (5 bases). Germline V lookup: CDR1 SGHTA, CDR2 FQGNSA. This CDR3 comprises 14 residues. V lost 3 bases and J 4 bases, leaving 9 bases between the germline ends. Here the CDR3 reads CASSFGALTGELFF. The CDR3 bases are TGTGCCAGCAGCTTTGGGGCCCTCACCGGGGAGCTGTTTTTT.